The 22 T cell receptor beta chains below come from one sample, sequenced in a study of control samples from healthy donors and cancer patients. Libraries were prepared by immunoSEQ multiplex PCR; TCRdb keeps only in-frame clonotypes and omits some of them. The repertoire holds 150,000 to 190,000 clones, with over 90% as singletons. Specimen: blood. The receptors were sampled from a man over 45 in good health.

The V call is TRBV28, the J call TRBJ2-2; D is ambiguous. Germline values: CDR1 MDHEN, CDR2 SYDVKM. V dropped 4 bases and J dropped 4 bases, with 10 bases sitting between them. The CDR3 covers 14 residues. The CDR3 sequence: CASSSVTSTGELFF. The CDR3 region has the DNA TGTGCCAGCAGTTCCGTGACAAGCACCGGGGAGCTGTTTTTT.

V gene TRBV2 combines with J gene TRBJ2-1; 7 bases align to TRBD2. Germline V gives CDR1 SNHLY, CDR2 FYNNEI. With 5 bases clipped from V and 7 bases from J, the junction kept 5 bases outside the gene matches. The CDR3 has 13 amino acids. CDR3: CASSYRGGNEQFF. CDR3 coding DNA: TGTGCCAGCAGTTACCGGGGAGGGAATGAGCAGTTCTTC.

V and J are TRBV5-1 and TRBJ2-5; D gene unclear. The CDR3 extends over 14 amino acids. In germline, CDR1 is SGHRS, CDR2 YFSETQ. V lost 4 bases and J lost 5, with 15 bases in between. The CDR3 reads CASSLSPPDETQYF. The CDR3 DNA follows: TGCGCCAGCAGCCTGTCGCCTCCGGACGAGACCCAGTACTTC.

The J gene is TRBJ1-6, the V gene TRBV9; D is ambiguous. The V end lost 4 bases, the J end lost 0 bases, and 11 bases lay between the germline ends. The CDR3 contains 16 residues. Germline V CDR1 and CDR2: SGDLS, YYNGEE. The CDR3 sequence is CASSLDLPSYNSPLHF. The CDR3, as DNA: TGTGCCAGCAGCCTAGATTTACCCTCCTATAATTCACCCCTCCACTTT.

This clone was detected only once. The chain links TRBV4-1 to TRBJ2-5; 14 bases line up with TRBD2. This CDR3 has 16 residues. V was pared by 0 bases and J by 5 bases, with 2 bases of the junction left unmatched. Per the germline V gene, CDR1 is MGHRA and CDR2 is YSYEKL. The CDR3 here is CASSQDRLAGGETQYF. The CDR3 nucleotides read TGCGCCAGCAGCCAAGATCGACTAGCGGGAGGGGAGACCCAGTACTTC.

The chain has TRBV4-1 and TRBJ1-1; no firm D call. The CDR3 sequence is 15 residues long. Germline CDR1 and CDR2: MGHRA and YSYEKL. V dropped 4 bases and J dropped 3 bases, with 15 bases sitting between them. The CDR3 DNA is TGCGCCAGCAGCCGTTCACCGACAAGGGACACTGAAGCTTTCTTT. This encodes CASSRSPTRDTEAFF.

The V call is TRBV19, the J call TRBJ2-5, with D possibly TRBD2 on 6 matching bases. Germline lookup yields CDR1 LNHDA and CDR2 SQIVND (reference sequence). The CDR3 is made up of 17 amino acids. Trimming removed 4 bases from V and 6 bases from J, with 24 bases in between. In DNA, the CDR3 is TGTGCCAGTAGTAAGGTCCAGACTAGTGGGGGTTATAAGACCCAGTACTTC. Protein sequence: CASSKVQTSGGYKTQYF.

The chain recombines TRBV5-1 with TRBJ2-5, with 7 bases aligning to TRBD1. This CDR3 is 15 amino acids long. The V segment lost 0 bases and the J segment 4 bases; nucleotides outside the gene matches: 6. Germline V gene data show CDR1 as SGHRS and CDR2 as YFSETQ. The CDR3 loop is CASSLEGGQAETQYF. The CDR3 DNA sequence: TGCGCCAGCAGCTTGGAAGGAGGACAGGCAGAGACCCAGTACTTC.

This clone was picked up one time. V is TRBV4-2 and J is TRBJ2-7, with 12 nucleotides matching TRBD1. This CDR3 contains 15 residues. V was pared by 4 bases and J by 5 bases, with 6 bases of the junction left unmatched. Germline CDR1 reads LGHNA; CDR2 reads YNFKEQ. DNA for the CDR3: TGTGCCAGCAGCCCCACGGGACAGGGGGCCCACGAGCAGTACTTC. Protein product: CASSPTGQGAHEQYF.

The genes are TRBV9 and TRBJ1-2, with D maybe TRBD1 (5 bases). CDR3 size: 15 residues. Germline-derived CDR1 and CDR2 are SGDLS and YYNGEE. Between the trimmed V and J ends, which lost 0 bases and 5 bases, there was a span of 14 bases. CDR3: CASSVGGALEYGYTF. In DNA, the CDR3 is TGTGCCAGCAGCGTAGGAGGGGCATTAGAGTATGGCTACACCTTC.

The chain employs TRBV5-1 and TRBJ1-5, with D uncertain. CDR3 length: 14 amino acids. Trimming left V 4 bases short and J 7 bases short, with 15 bases between. Germline V lookup: CDR1 SGHRS, CDR2 YFSETQ. CDR3 coding DNA: TGCGCCAGCAGCACCGATTTGGACGGGCAGCCCCAGCATTTT. It encodes CASSTDLDGQPQHF.

The rearrangement links TRBV6-4 to TRBJ2-5; D unresolved. The V gene's germline CDR1 is MRHNA and CDR2 SNTAGT. The CDR3 totals 16 residues. The V end lost 5 bases, the J end lost 0 bases, and 16 bases lay between the germline ends. CDR3 protein: CASSPDTGTHQETQYF. The DNA of the CDR3 is TGTGCCAGCAGTCCCGATACTGGAACCCACCAAGAGACCCAGTACTTC.

The chain employs TRBV9 and TRBJ2-2; D is perhaps TRBD2 (7 bases). The CDR3 sequence is 17 residues long. V was pared by 0 bases and J by 3 bases, with 15 bases between. CDR1 SGDLS and CDR2 YYNGEE come from the germline V gene. The CDR3 bases are TGTGCCAGCAGCGTAGCCCCGGCGGGGGCCGACACCGGGGAGCTGTTTTTT. It yields the protein CASSVAPAGADTGELFF. Together with reference TRBV9 and TRBJ2-2, the CDR3 gives the full variable domain: DSGVTQTPKHLITATGQRVTLRCSPRSGDLSVYWYQQSLDQGLQFLIQYYNGEERAKGNILERFSAQQFPDLHSELNLSSLELGDSALYFCASSVAPAGADTGELFFGEGSRLTVL.

The chain employs TRBV10-3 and TRBJ1-5, with 9 bases that match TRBD1. V lost 10 bases to trimming and J lost 5 bases; unmatched junction nucleotides: 6. The CDR3 consists of 13 residues. The germline CDR1 and CDR2 sequences are ENHRY and SYGVKD. CDR3 in DNA: TGTGCCACCGGGACAGGGACAGATCAGCCCCAGCATTTT. This codes for CATGTGTDQPQHF.

CDR3 DNA: TGCGCCAGCAGCCCGAGGACAGGGGAAATTTACGAGCAGTACTTC. Translation gives CASSPRTGEIYEQYF. The chain links TRBV4-1 to TRBJ2-7; 9 positions agree with TRBD1. Germline CDR1 MGHRA, CDR2 YSYEKL. The V and J ends lost 4 bases and 4 bases, in that order; junction bases with no gene match: 8. This CDR3 is 15 amino acids long.

The chain recombines TRBV28 with TRBJ2-3; 10 bases fit TRBD2. With 5 bases clipped from V and 2 bases from J, the junction kept 7 bases outside the gene matches. This CDR3 comprises 16 residues. CDR1 and CDR2 from the germline V gene are MDHEN and SYDVKM. CDR3: CASSPSGLAATDTQYF. The CDR3 DNA reads as TGTGCCAGCAGTCCCTCCGGACTAGCGGCCACAGATACGCAGTATTTT. The variable domain in full, completed from reference TRBV28 and TRBJ2-3, reads DVKVTQSSRYLVKRTGEKVFLECVQDMDHENMFWYRQDPGLGLRLIYFSYDVKMKEKGDIPEGYSVSREKKERFSLILESASTNQTSMYLCASSPSGLAATDTQYFGPGTRLTVL.

J is TRBJ2-7 and V is TRBV28, with 7 bases that match TRBD1. Trimming at V came to 6 bases and at J to 1 base, leaving 6 bases not matched to a gene. CDR3 length: 14 amino acids. CDR1 and CDR2 (germline): MDHEN, SYDVKM. The CDR3 reads CASSPMTGSYEQYF. The CDR3 bases are TGTGCCAGCAGCCCCATGACAGGGTCCTACGAGCAGTACTTC.

The V gene is TRBV29-1, the J gene TRBJ1-2; D gene uncertain. The CDR3 covers 10 residues. CDR1 is SQVTM, CDR2 ANQGSEA, per germline. Trimming took 6 bases from V and 7 from J, leaving 9 bases between them. CDR3 bases: TGCAGCGTCTTTGGCAGTGGCTACACCTTC. Protein: CSVFGSGYTF.

The V and J genes are TRBV5-1 and TRBJ1-1, with 8 nucleotides matching TRBD1. Per the germline V gene, CDR1 is SGHRS and CDR2 is YFSETQ. The V and J ends lost 1 base and 12 bases, in that order; junction bases with no gene match: 8. The CDR3 extends over 13 amino acids. CDR3 region: CASSLPGTGVPFF. CDR3 DNA: TGCGCCAGCAGCTTGCCCGGGACAGGAGTACCTTTCTTT. Looking up the rest from reference TRBV5-1 and TRBJ1-1 gives the full variable domain: KAGVTQTPRYLIKTRGQQVTLSCSPISGHRSVSWYQQTPGQGLQFLFEYFSETQRNKGNFPGRFSGRQFSNSRSEMNVSTLELGDSALYLCASSLPGTGVPFFGQGTRLTVV.

This clone was seen just once. The genes are TRBV19 and TRBJ2-2; 9 nucleotides agree with TRBD1. The V segment lost 4 bases and the J segment 6 bases; nucleotides outside the gene matches: 12. Germline CDR1 LNHDA, CDR2 SQIVND (reference sequence). This CDR3 spans 17 amino acids. Here the CDR3 DNA reads TGTGCCAGTAGTAGATCCGGGACAGGGAGTTTTGCCGGGGAGCTGTTTTTT. Translated, it gives CASSRSGTGSFAGELFF.

This chain connects TRBV6-5 to TRBJ2-1; TRBD2 matches at 11 bases. Germline loops: CDR1 MNHEY, CDR2 SVGAGI. V shed 6 bases, J shed 7 bases, and the junction held 8 bases outside the gene matches. This CDR3 spans 15 amino acids. CDR3: CASSLAGGGRNEQFF. CDR3 sequence (DNA): TGTGCCAGCAGCTTAGCGGGAGGGGGTAGGAATGAGCAGTTCTTC.

The chain is built from TRBV5-1 and TRBJ1-4; TRBD1 matches at 11 bases. Germline V gene data show CDR1 as SGHRS and CDR2 as YFSETQ. V lost 3 bases and J lost 7; bases outside the gene matches: 8. The CDR3 runs to 16 residues. The CDR3 nucleotides are TGCGCCAGCAGCTCGGCACCGGGACAGGGGGTTGAAAAACTGTTTTTT. This codes for CASSSAPGQGVEKLFF.